This TCR beta chain was recorded in a study of cytomegalovirus exposure and HLA in healthy donors. About the research overall: Earlier, almost 120 million unique TCR beta sequences were recovered from about 200 million T cells by an analysis.

Points from the study as a whole: Certain indistinguishable V segments, among them TRBV6-2 and TRBV6-3, were excluded. Later, an analysis found that common viral pathogens appeared to be linked with several of the most significant clusters.

Primers included in the PCR were 60 Vbeta and 13 Jbeta primers. Clones were sequenced by immunoSEQ multiplex PCR, and TCRdb holds only the in-frame ones, with some missing. Of 90,000 to 140,000 clones listed, around 72% were seen once; the top ten hold approximately 2.2%. The CDR3 runs to 13 residues. Germline values: CDR1 SGHAT, CDR2 FQNNGV. Trimming pared 5 bases from V and 6 bases from J, leaving 14 bases between. On this clone: No antigen is known for it.

The chain uses TRBV11-2 and TRBJ2-7, with a weak D call TRBD1 (5 bases). Sequences were obtained from PBMCs. The clonotype was recovered from a man aged 30-40 years in good health and CMV-seronegative. CDR3 protein: CASSPRAGFEQYF. CDR3 bases: TGTGCCAGCAGCCCACGGGCAGGGTTCGAGCAGTACTTC.